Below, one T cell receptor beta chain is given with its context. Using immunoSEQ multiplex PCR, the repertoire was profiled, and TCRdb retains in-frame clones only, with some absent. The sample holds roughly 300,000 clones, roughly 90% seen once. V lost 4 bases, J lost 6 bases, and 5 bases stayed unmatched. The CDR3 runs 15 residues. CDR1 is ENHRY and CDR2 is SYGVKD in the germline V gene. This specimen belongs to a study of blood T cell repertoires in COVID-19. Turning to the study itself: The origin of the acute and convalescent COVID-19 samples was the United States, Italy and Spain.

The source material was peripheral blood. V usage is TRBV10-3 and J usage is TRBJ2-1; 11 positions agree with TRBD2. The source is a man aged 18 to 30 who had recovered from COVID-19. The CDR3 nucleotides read TGTGCCATCAGTGTGGTAGCGGGGGGGCTCAATGAGCAGTTCTTC. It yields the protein CAISVVAGGLNEQFF.